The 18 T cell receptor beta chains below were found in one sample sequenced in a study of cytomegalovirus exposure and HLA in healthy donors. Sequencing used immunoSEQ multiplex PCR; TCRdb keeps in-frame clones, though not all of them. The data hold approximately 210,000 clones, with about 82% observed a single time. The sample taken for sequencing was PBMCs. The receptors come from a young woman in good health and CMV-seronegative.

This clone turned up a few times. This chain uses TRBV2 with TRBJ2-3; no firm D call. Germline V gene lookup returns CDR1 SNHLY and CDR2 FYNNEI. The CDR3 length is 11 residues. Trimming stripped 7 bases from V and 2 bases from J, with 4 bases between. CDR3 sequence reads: CASTFTDTQYF. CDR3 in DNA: TGTGCCAGCACCTTCACAGATACGCAGTATTTT.

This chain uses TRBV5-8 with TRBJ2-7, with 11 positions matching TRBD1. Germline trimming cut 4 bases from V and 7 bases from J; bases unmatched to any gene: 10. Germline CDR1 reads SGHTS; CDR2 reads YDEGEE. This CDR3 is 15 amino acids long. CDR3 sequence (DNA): TGTGCCAGCAGCCCAACCGGGACAGGGGGGTGGGAGCAGTACTTC. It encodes CASSPTGTGGWEQYF.

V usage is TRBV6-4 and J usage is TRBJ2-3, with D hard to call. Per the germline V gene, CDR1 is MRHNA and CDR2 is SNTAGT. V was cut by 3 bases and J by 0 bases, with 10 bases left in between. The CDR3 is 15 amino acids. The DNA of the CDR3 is TGTGCCAGCAGTGAACGGTCCTCGAGCACAGATACGCAGTATTTT. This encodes CASSERSSSTDTQYF.

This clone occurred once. CDR3 coding DNA: TGTGCCAGCAGTGCAAAGGGACTAGCGGGCTACGAGCAGTACTTC. Protein: CASSAKGLAGYEQYF. The chain links TRBV6-6 to TRBJ2-7; 12 bases are shared with TRBD2. Germline loops: CDR1 MNHNY, CDR2 SVGAGI (reference sequence). The CDR3 extends over 15 amino acids. Trimming at V came to 5 bases and at J to 3 bases, leaving 5 bases not matched to a gene.

CDR3 in amino acids: CASSDAGGPETQYF. The CDR3 DNA reads as TGTGCCAGCAGTGACGCGGGGGGGCCAGAGACCCAGTACTTC. This chain links TRBV6-1 with TRBJ2-5; 9 positions agree with TRBD2. With 3 bases clipped from V and 4 bases from J, the junction kept 3 bases outside the gene matches. The CDR3 totals 14 residues. Germline V gene lookup returns CDR1 MNHNS and CDR2 SASEGT.

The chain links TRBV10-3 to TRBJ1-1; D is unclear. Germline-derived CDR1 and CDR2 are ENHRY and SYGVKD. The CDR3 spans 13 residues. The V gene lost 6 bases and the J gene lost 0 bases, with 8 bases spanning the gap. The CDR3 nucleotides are TGTGCCATCAGGACTGCAATGAACACTGAAGCTTTCTTT. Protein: CAIRTAMNTEAFF.

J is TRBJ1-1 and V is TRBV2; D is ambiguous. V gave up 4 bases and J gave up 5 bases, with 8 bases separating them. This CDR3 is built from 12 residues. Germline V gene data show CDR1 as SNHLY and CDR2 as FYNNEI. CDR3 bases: TGTGCCAGCAGTGCCTATGTGACTGAAGCTTTCTTT. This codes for CASSAYVTEAFF.

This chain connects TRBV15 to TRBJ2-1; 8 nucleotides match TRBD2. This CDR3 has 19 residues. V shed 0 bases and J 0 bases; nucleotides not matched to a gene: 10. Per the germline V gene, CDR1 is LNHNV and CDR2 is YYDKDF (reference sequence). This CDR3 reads CATSRDSVTSDGSYNEQFF. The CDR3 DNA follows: TGTGCCACCAGCAGAGATTCAGTGACTAGCGATGGCTCCTACAATGAGCAGTTCTTC.

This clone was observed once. The chain's CDR3 is CASSPINAGTLHF. The CDR3 DNA reads as TGCGCCAGCAGCCCCATTAATGCGGGCACCCTCCACTTT. The chain employs TRBV4-1 and TRBJ1-6; no firm D call. The CDR3 loop spans 13 amino acids. CDR1 MGHRA and CDR2 YSYEKL come from the germline V gene. The V and J ends lost 4 bases and 14 bases respectively, with 15 bases between them.

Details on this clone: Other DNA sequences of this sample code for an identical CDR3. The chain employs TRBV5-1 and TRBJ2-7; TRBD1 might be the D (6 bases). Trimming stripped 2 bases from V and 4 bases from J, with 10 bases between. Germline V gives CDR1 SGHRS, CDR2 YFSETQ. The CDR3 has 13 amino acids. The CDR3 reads CASSLQGSYEQYF. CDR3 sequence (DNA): TGCGCCAGCAGCTTACAGGGTTCGTACGAGCAGTACTTC.

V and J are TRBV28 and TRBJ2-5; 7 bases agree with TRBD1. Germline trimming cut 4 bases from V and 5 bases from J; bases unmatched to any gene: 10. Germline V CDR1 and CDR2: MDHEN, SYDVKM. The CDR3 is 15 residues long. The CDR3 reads CASSSNKGARETQYF. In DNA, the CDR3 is TGTGCCAGCAGTTCGAATAAGGGGGCCCGTGAGACCCAGTACTTC.

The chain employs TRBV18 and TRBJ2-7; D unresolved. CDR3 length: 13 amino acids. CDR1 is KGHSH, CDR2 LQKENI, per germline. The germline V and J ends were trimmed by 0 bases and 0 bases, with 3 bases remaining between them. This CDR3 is CASSPPSSYEQYF. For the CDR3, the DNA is TGTGCCAGCTCACCACCGAGCTCCTACGAGCAGTACTTC.

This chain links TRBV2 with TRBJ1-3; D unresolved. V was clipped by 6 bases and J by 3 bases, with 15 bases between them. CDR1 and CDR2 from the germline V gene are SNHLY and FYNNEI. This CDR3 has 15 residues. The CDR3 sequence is CASRRDKGLGNTIYF. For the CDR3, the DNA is TGTGCCAGCAGGAGGGATAAGGGCCTTGGAAACACCATATATTTT.

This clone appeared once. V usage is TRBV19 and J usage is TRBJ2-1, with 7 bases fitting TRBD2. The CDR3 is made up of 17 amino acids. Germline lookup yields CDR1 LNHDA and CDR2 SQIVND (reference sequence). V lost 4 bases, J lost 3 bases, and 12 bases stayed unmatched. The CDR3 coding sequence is TGTGCCAGTAGTAGTTCCGGGATAGCGGGCTTCTACAATGAGCAGTTCTTC. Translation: CASSSSGIAGFYNEQFF.

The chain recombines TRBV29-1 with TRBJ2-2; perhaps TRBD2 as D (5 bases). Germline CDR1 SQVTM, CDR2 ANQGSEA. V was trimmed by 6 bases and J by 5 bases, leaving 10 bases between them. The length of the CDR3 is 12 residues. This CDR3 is CSVDGVTGELFF. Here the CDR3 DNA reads TGCAGCGTCGACGGGGTTACCGGGGAGCTGTTTTTT.

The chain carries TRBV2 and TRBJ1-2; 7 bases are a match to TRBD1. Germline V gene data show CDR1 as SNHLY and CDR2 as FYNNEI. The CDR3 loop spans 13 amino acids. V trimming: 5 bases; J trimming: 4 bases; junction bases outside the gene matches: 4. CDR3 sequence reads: CASSLDRSYGYTF. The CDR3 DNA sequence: TGTGCCAGCAGTCTGGACAGGAGCTATGGCTACACCTTC.

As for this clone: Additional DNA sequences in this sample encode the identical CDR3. CDR3 sequence (DNA): TGCGCCAGCAGCTTGGGGACAGCCACAGATACGCAGTATTTT. Translation gives CASSLGTATDTQYF. This rearrangement joins TRBV5-1 to TRBJ2-3; possibly TRBD1 for D (6 bases). Trimming removed 0 bases from V and 2 bases from J, with 7 bases in between. CDR1 SGHRS and CDR2 YFSETQ come from the germline V gene. CDR3 size: 14 residues.

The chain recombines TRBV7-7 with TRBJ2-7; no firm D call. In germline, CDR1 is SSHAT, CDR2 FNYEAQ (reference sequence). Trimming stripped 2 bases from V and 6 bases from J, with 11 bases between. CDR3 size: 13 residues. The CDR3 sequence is CASSLIRSGEQYF. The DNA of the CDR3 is TGTGCCAGCAGCTTAATTCGTTCGGGCGAGCAGTACTTC.